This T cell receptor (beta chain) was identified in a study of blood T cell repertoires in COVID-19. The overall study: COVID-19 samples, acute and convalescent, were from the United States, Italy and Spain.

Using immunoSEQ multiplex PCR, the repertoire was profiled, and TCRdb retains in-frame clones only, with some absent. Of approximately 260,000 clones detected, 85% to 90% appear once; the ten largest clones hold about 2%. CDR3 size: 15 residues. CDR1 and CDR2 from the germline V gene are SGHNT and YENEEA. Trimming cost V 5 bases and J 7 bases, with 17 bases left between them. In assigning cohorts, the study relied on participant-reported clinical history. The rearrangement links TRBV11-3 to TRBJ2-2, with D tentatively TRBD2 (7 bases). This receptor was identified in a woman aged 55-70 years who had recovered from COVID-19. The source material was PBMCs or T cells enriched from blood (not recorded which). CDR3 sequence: CASSPVRGANGELFF. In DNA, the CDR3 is TGTGCCAGCAGCCCGGTTCGGGGGGCTAACGGGGAGCTGTTTTTT.